A selection of T cell receptor beta chains follows, all from one sample in a study of blood T cell repertoires in COVID-19. Repertoires were generated with immunoSEQ multiplex PCR, while TCRdb's copy carries only in-frame clones and drops some. The table records 40,000 to 45,000 clones, around 90% of them present only once. What was sequenced was peripheral blood. The receptors were gathered from a man aged 60 to 69 with acute or convalescent COVID-19. CDR3s include the opening cysteine and the closing phenylalanine or tryptophan. A D gene is named only where the DNA matches it firmly. Part of the rows lack a size; the others show once, few, many or a class for expanded clones.

v_gene,j_gene,abundance,d_gene,CDR3aa,CDR3nt
TRBV19,TRBJ1-1,.,.,CASSIEGANTEAFF,TGTGCCAGTAGTATAGAGGGAGCGAACACTGAAGCTTTCTTT
TRBV3-1/TRBV3-2,TRBJ1-1,.,.,CASIPGAGTEAFF,TGTGCCAGCATCCCAGGGGCTGGGACTGAAGCTTTCTTT
TRBV6-1,TRBJ1-5,.,TRBD1,CASSATGAAVFSNQPQHF,TGTGCCAGCAGTGCGACAGGGGCCGCTGTATTTAGCAATCAGCCCCAGCATTTT
TRBV10-3,TRBJ2-2,.,TRBD1,CAISRQGAPTGELFF,TGTGCCATCAGCAGACAGGGTGCCCCCACCGGGGAGCTGTTTTTT
TRBV25-1,TRBJ1-2,.,TRBD1,CASSEKTGGSSGYTF,TGTGCCAGCAGTGAAAAGACAGGGGGCTCAAGTGGCTACACCTTC
TRBV5-6,TRBJ1-3,.,TRBD1,CASSNSGTGGNTIYF,TGTGCCAGCAGCAACTCCGGGACAGGGGGAAACACCATATATTTT
TRBV9,TRBJ2-7,.,.,CASSVDDSSYEQYF,TGTGCCAGCAGCGTAGATGACAGCTCCTACGAGCAGTACTTC
TRBV19,TRBJ2-1,.,TRBD2,CASTLGTSPYNEQFF,TGTGCCAGTACCCTTGGGACTAGCCCATACAATGAGCAGTTCTTC
TRBV4-3,TRBJ1-2,.,.,CASSQFLATYRGGYTF,TGCGCCAGCAGCCAATTCCTGGCAACCTATAGGGGTGGCTACACCTTC
TRBV19,TRBJ2-5,.,TRBD2,CASSIGAAASGGETQYF,TGTGCCAGTAGTATAGGGGCGGCGGCTAGCGGGGGAGAGACCCAGTACTTC
TRBV5-6,TRBJ1-5,once,.,CASSLSSFPGAYQPQHF,TGTGCCAGCAGCTTGAGTAGCTTTCCTGGGGCCTATCAGCCCCAGCATTTT
TRBV27,TRBJ2-1,.,TRBD2,CASSLLAGGQYSYNEQFF,TGTGCCAGCAGTTTATTAGCGGGGGGGCAATATTCCTACAATGAGCAGTTCTTC
TRBV7-2,TRBJ1-5,.,.,CASSLVSRVNQPQHF,TGTGCCAGCAGCTTAGTGTCCCGTGTGAATCAGCCCCAGCATTTT
TRBV7-2,TRBJ2-4,.,TRBD2,CASSLAGIELAAASKNIQYF,TGTGCCAGCAGCTTAGCGGGGATAGAACTAGCGGCTGCTAGCAAAAACATTCAGTACTTC
TRBV10-3,TRBJ2-7,.,.,CAIAGSHEQYF,TGTGCCATCGCGGGGTCCCACGAGCAGTACTTC
TRBV6-5,TRBJ1-6,.,TRBD1,CASKSRQGENSPLHF,TGTGCCAGCAAGTCCCGACAGGGGGAAAATTCACCCCTCCACTTT
TRBV5-1,TRBJ2-7,.,TRBD1,CASSEGQGLGKQYF,TGCGCCAGCAGCGAGGGACAGGGCCTTGGGAAGCAGTACTTC
TRBV14,TRBJ1-1,once,.,CASSQERGTEAFF,TGTGCCAGCAGCCAAGAAAGGGGGACTGAAGCTTTCTTT
TRBV6-6,TRBJ1-6,.,.,CASSPLTGSSSYNSPLHF,TGTGCCAGCAGTCCCTTGACAGGCTCCAGCTCCTATAATTCACCCCTCCACTTT
TRBV10-2,TRBJ1-5,few,TRBD1,CASSEQGGNQPQHF,TGCGCCAGCAGTGAACAGGGGGGAAATCAGCCCCAGCATTTT
TRBV28,TRBJ1-2,.,TRBD1,CASSLDRVGGYTF,TGTGCCAGCAGTTTAGACAGGGTTGGCGGCTACACCTTC
TRBV27,TRBJ1-6,.,TRBD1,CASSLSVPGQGVNSPLHF,TGTGCCAGCAGCTTATCTGTCCCGGGACAGGGGGTTAATTCACCCCTCCACTTT
TRBV5-5,TRBJ1-6,.,TRBD1,CASSEGQAASLHF,TGTGCCAGCAGCGAGGGACAGGCAGCATCCCTCCACTTT
TRBV27,TRBJ2-7,.,TRBD1,CASSPTTGGIYEQYF,TGTGCCAGCAGTCCAACGACAGGGGGCATCTACGAGCAGTACTTC
TRBV18,TRBJ1-5,few,.,CASSADFPSNQPQHF,TGTGCCAGCTCAGCGGACTTCCCTAGCAATCAGCCCCAGCATTTT
TRBV4-3,TRBJ1-4,once,.,CASSQDWGGMLEKLFF,TGCGCCAGCAGCCAAGATTGGGGGGGAATGTTAGAAAAACTGTTTTTT
TRBV10-3,TRBJ1-2,.,TRBD1,CAISVQTGKGYTF,TGTGCCATCAGCGTTCAGACAGGGAAAGGCTACACCTTC
TRBV30,TRBJ1-4,.,TRBD1,CAWSGQGAGKLFF,TGTGCCTGGAGTGGACAGGGGGCAGGAAAACTGTTTTTT
TRBV5-4,TRBJ1-2,.,TRBD1,CASSEDRVGGYTF,TGTGCCAGCAGCGAAGACAGGGTCGGGGGCTACACCTTC
TRBV10-2,TRBJ2-7,.,.,CASSENRAYEQYF,TGCGCCAGCAGTGAGAACAGGGCCTACGAGCAGTACTTC
TRBV10-3,TRBJ1-6,.,TRBD1,CATGQGNSPLHF,TGTGCCACGGGACAGGGAAATTCACCCCTCCACTTT
TRBV6-5,TRBJ2-5,.,TRBD2,CASSGMAGGKETQYF,TGTGCCAGCAGCGGAATGGCCGGGGGGAAAGAGACCCAGTACTTC
TRBV30,TRBJ2-5,few,TRBD2,CAWSVLAGASGETQYF,TGTGCCTGGAGTGTACTAGCGGGGGCCTCTGGAGAGACCCAGTACTTC
TRBV30,TRBJ1-1,.,.,CALATLVSEAFF,TGTGCCTTGGCGACTTTGGTTTCTGAAGCTTTCTTT
TRBV11-3,TRBJ1-2,few,.,CASSSGDGAGYTF,TGTGCCAGCAGCAGCGGGGACGGGGCTGGCTACACCTTC
TRBV7-8,TRBJ1-6,.,TRBD1,CASSRTGGGSPLHF,TGTGCCAGCAGCCGGACAGGGGGCGGTTCACCCCTCCACTTT
TRBV7-2,TRBJ2-1,.,TRBD2,CASSSGGGDYNEQFF,TGTGCCAGCAGCTCGGGCGGGGGGGACTACAATGAGCAGTTCTTC
TRBV7-2,TRBJ1-5,.,.,CASSPWGGSNQPQHF,TGTGCCAGCAGCCCCTGGGGGGGGTCCAATCAGCCCCAGCATTTT
TRBV4-1,TRBJ1-4,.,.,CASSQDARTVRNEKLFF,TGCGCCAGCAGCCAAGACGCTCGGACAGTTAGAAATGAAAAACTGTTTTTT
TRBV14,TRBJ2-4,.,.,CASSQGSGTQYF,TGTGCCAGCAGCCAAGGTAGCGGTACCCAGTACTTC
TRBV18,TRBJ1-5,.,.,CASSPGEASNQPQHF,TGTGCCAGCTCACCAGGGGAGGCAAGCAATCAGCCCCAGCATTTT
TRBV3-1/TRBV3-2,TRBJ1-2,once,.,CARTDTCSGYGYTF,TGTGCCAGGACAGATACCTGCTCCGGCTATGGCTACACCTTC
TRBV6-5,TRBJ2-1,.,.,CASAQGTFFNEQFF,TGTGCCAGCGCACAGGGGACTTTTTTCAATGAGCAGTTCTTC
TRBV9,TRBJ1-2,.,TRBD1,CASRYRGLGGYTF,TGTGCCAGCAGGTACAGGGGGCTAGGGGGCTACACCTTC
TRBV19,TRBJ2-1,.,TRBD2,CASSMGGVNEQFF,TGTGCCAGTAGTATGGGAGGGGTTAATGAGCAGTTCTTC
TRBV6-2/TRBV6-3,TRBJ2-7,.,TRBD2,CASSNYSPREGEQYF,TGTGCCAGCAGCAATTACTCACCCAGGGAGGGCGAGCAGTACTTC
TRBV19,TRBJ1-3,.,.,CASGQSYSGNTIYF,TGTGCCAGTGGACAGTCCTACTCTGGAAACACCATATATTTT
TRBV3-1/TRBV3-2,TRBJ2-5,.,TRBD2,CASSQTSGGALETQYF,TGTGCCAGCAGCCAGACTAGCGGGGGGGCCCTAGAGACCCAGTACTTC
TRBV5-1,TRBJ1-3,once,.,CASSPDSGVRGNTIYF,TGCGCCAGCAGTCCAGACTCAGGGGTGAGGGGAAACACCATATATTTT
TRBV20-1,TRBJ1-4,.,.,CSSPTGEKLFF,TGCAGTTCCCCCACAGGTGAAAAACTGTTTTTT
TRBV7-2,TRBJ2-3,.,.,CASSPGRDTQYF,TGTGCCAGCAGCCCAGGAAGGGATACGCAGTATTTT
TRBV30,TRBJ1-2,.,.,CAWSGRNYGYTF,TGTGCCTGGAGTGGGAGGAACTATGGCTACACCTTC
TRBV9,TRBJ2-1,.,TRBD1,CASSVESRDREQFF,TGTGCCAGCAGCGTCGAGTCCCGGGACAGGGAGCAGTTCTTC
TRBV24-1,TRBJ2-1,.,TRBD2,CATSDREPLAGVGNEQFF,TGTGCCACCAGTGACCGAGAGCCTCTAGCGGGGGTGGGCAATGAGCAGTTCTTC
TRBV19,TRBJ1-1,.,.,CASRLGRGNTEAFF,TGTGCCAGTAGGCTAGGCAGGGGTAACACTGAAGCTTTCTTT